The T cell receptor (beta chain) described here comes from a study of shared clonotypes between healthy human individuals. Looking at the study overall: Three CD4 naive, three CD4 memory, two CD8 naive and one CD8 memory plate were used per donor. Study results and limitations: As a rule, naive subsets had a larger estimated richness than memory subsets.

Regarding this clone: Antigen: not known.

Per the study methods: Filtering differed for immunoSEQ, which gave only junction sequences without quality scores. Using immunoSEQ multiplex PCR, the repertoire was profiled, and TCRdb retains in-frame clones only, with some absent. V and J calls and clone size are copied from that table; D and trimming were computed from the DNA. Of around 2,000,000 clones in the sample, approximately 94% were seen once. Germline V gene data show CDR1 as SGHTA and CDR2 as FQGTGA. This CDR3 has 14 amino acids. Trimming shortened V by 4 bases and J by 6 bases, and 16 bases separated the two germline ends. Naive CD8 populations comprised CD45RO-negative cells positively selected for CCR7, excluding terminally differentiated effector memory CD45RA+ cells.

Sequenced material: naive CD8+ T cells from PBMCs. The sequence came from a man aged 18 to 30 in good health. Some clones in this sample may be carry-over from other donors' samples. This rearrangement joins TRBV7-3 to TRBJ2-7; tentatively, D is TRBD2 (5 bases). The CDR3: CASSSAPGSVEQYF. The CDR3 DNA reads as TGTGCCAGCAGCTCTGCTCCGGGATCGGTCGAGCAGTACTTC.